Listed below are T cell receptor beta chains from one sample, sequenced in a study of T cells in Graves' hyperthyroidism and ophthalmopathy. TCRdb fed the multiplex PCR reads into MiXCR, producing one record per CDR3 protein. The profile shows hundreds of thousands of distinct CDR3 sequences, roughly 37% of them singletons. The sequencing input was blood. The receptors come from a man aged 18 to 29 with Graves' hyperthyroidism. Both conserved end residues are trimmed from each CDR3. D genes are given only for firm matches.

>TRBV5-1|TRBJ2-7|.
ASSFDRVGAGEQY
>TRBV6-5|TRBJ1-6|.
ASSYSQLDNSPLH
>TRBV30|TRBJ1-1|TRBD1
AWSRGGSLNTEAF
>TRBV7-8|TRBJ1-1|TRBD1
ASSLILGQVGTEAF
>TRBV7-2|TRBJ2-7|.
ASSLARRGIYEQY
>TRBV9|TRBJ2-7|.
ASSVDWARNEQY
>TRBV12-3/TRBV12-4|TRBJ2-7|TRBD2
ASSPGLAVEQY
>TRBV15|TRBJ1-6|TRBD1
ATSLSSAGGRNSPLH
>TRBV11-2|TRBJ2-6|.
ASSSPSLRDLSGANVLT
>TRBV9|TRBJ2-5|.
ASTLDSGERETQY
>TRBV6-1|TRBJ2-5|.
ASSREAGRQTQY
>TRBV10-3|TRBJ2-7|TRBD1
AISGTGGEEQY
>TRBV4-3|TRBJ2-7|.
ASSQERFREQY
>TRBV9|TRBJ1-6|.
ASSTPGRANSPLH
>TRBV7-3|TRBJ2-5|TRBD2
ASSFASGDQETQY
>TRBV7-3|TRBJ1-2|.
ASSLGTHFYGYT
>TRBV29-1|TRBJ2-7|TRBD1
SPDRANYEQY
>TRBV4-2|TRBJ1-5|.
ASSPSSGDQPQH
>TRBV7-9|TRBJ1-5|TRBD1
ASSPDRAQH
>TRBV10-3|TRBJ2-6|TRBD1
ASSSPGQGKSGGANVLT
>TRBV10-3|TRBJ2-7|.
AISFLTESEQY
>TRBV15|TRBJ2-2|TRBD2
ATSVSGGDTGELF
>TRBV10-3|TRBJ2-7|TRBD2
ASSATSGSYGQY